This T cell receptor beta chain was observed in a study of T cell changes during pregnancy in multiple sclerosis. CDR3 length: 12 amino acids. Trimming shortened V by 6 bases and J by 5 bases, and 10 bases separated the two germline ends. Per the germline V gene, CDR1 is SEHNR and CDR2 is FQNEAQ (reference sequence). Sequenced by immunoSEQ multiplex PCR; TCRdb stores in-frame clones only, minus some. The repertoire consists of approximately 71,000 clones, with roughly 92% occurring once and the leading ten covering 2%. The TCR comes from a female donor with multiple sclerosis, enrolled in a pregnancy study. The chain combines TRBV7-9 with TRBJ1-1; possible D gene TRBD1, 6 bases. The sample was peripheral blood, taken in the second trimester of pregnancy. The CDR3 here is CASREGGTEAFF. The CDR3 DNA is TGTGCCAGCAGAGAAGGGGGTACTGAAGCTTTCTTT.